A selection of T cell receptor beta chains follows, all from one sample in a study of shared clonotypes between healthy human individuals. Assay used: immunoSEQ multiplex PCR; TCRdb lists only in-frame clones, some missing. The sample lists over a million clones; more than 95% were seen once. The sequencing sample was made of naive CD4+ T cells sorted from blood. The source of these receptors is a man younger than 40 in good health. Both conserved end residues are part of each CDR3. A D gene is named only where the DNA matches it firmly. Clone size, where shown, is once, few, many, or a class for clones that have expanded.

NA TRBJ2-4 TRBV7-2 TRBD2 TGTGCCAGCAGCTTAGCGAGGACTAGATCGGGGTTATTACTAGCCAAAAACATTCAGTACTTC CASSLARTRSGLLLAKNIQYF
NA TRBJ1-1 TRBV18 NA TGTGCCAGCTCACCACAGGGGATGAACACTGAAGCTTTCTTT CASSPQGMNTEAFF
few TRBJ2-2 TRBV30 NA TGTGCCTGGAGTAACCTAGGGAGGACTAACACCGGGGAGCTGTTTTTT CAWSNLGRTNTGELFF
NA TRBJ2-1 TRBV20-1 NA TGCAGTGCCTCCCGCGTCAATGAGCAGTTCTTC CSASRVNEQFF
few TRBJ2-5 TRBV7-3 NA TGTGCCAGCAGCATCGGCGGGACAGTGGAGACCCAGTACTTC CASSIGGTVETQYF
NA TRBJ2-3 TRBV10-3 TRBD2 TGTGCCATCAGTGGGACTAGCGGGTTTCCAGATACGCAGTATTTT CAISGTSGFPDTQYF
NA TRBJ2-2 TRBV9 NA TGTGCCAGCACCAGTCGCGGGATGAACACCGGGGAGCTGTTTTTT CASTSRGMNTGELFF
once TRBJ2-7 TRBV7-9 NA TGTGCCAGCAGCTTGGCCACCTTCTACGAGCAGTACTTC CASSLATFYEQYF
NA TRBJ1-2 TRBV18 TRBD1 TGTGCCAGCTCACCCGGCAGGGACAGAACAGGACATGGCTACACCTTC CASSPGRDRTGHGYTF
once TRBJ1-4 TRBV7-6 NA TGTGCCAGCAGCTTAAGTCCAGTTTCCAAACTGTTTTTT CASSLSPVSKLFF
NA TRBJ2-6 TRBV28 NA TGTGCCAGCAGTTTTGATGCTGGCACCTCTGGGGCCAACGTCCTGACTTTC CASSFDAGTSGANVLTF
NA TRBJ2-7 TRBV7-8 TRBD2 TGTGCCAGCAGCTCCCCCCTAGCGGGAGGGCCGATAAGCGAGCAGTACTTC CASSSPLAGGPISEQYF
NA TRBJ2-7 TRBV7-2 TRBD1 TGTGCCAGCAGCTTAGCGGGGACAGGGGACGAGCAGTACTTC CASSLAGTGDEQYF
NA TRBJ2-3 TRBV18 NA TGTGCCAGCTCACCATTGCAGAAACCCCACACAGATACGCAGTATTTT CASSPLQKPHTDTQYF
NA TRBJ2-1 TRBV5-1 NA TGCGCCAGCAGCTTGTCGGCAGGGCTGAATGAGCAGTTCTTC CASSLSAGLNEQFF
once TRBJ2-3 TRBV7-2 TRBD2 TGTGCCAGCAGCTTAGTCCCGTCTAGCGGGGGGGATACGCAGTATTTT CASSLVPSSGGDTQYF
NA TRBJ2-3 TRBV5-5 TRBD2 TGTGCCAGCAGCTCCGGGACTAGCGGGACCCAGTATACGCAGTATTTT CASSSGTSGTQYTQYF
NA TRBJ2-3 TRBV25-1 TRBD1 TGTGCCAGCCGCGGACAGGCAGATACGCAGTATTTT CASRGQADTQYF
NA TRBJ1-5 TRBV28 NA TGTGCCAGCAGTTTGTTTACTCAGCCCCAGCATTTT CASSLFTQPQHF
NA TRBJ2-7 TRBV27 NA TGTGCCAGCAGGGTAGCAGGAGGATACGAGCAGTACTTC CASRVAGGYEQYF
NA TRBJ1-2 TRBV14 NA TGTGCCAGCAGCCCCGAGACAGTCCCGTATGGCTACACCTTC CASSPETVPYGYTF
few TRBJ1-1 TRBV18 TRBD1 TGTGCCAGCTCACCCCGGACAGGCTCGAACACTGAAGCTTTCTTT CASSPRTGSNTEAFF
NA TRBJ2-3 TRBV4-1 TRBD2 TGCGCCAGCAGCACCGGGACTAGCGGGAGGGCCAGCACAGATACGCAGTATTTT CASSTGTSGRASTDTQYF
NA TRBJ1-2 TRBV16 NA TGTGCCAGCAGCCAATCGTGGGGGGGAGATAACTATGGCTACACCTTC CASSQSWGGDNYGYTF
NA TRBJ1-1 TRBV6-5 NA TGTGCCAGCAGTTATACCCGGGGGGGGTGGACTGAAGCTTTCTTT CASSYTRGGWTEAFF
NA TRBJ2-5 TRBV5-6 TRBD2 TGTGCCAGCAGCTTACCGGGACTAGCAGTCCAAGAGACCCAGTACTTC CASSLPGLAVQETQYF
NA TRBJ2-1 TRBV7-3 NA TGTGCCAGCAGCTTAATTATAGGCTCGGTGGGTGAGCAGTTCTTC CASSLIIGSVGEQFF
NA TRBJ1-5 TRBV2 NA TGTGCCAGCGTGGGGCAGGGGCCCAATCAGCCCCAGCATTTT CASVGQGPNQPQHF
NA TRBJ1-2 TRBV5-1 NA TGCGCCAGCAGCTTGGCCGAAGGGGCTGGCTACACCTTC CASSLAEGAGYTF
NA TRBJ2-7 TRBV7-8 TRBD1 TGTGCCAGCAGCTTAGGGGACAGGGTAAGCTACGAGCAGTACTTC CASSLGDRVSYEQYF
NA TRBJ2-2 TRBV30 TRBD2 TGTGCCTGGAGCCCTTTTAGGACTAGCGGCCTGAACACCGGGGAGCTGTTTTTT CAWSPFRTSGLNTGELFF
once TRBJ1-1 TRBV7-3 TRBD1 TGTGCCAGCAGCCCACAGGGGGCGTTTAACACTGAAGCTTTCTTT CASSPQGAFNTEAFF
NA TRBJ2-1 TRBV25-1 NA TGTGCCAGCAGTGTAGCAGGGTTGGATGAGCAGTTCTTC CASSVAGLDEQFF
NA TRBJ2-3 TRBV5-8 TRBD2 TGTGCCAGCAGACATGGACTAGCGGGCACAGATACGCAGTATTTT CASRHGLAGTDTQYF
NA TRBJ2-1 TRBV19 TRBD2 TGTGCCAGTAGTATGGCGGGCGGGAGCCCATTCGGCAATGAGCAGTTCTTC CASSMAGGSPFGNEQFF
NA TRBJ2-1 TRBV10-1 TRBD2 TGCGCCAGCAGTGAGTCGGGACTAGCGGGGCACAATGAGCAGTTCTTC CASSESGLAGHNEQFF
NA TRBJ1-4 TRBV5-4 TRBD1 TGTGCCAGCAGCTTGACAGGGGAGAAACTGTTTTTT CASSLTGEKLFF
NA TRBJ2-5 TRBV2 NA TGTGGGGGGAGCGGGGTACAGGGTAAAGAGACCCAGTACTTC CGGSGVQGKETQYF
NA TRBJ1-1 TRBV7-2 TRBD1 TGTGCCAGCAGCTCTCCGGACAGGGTGATCACTGAAGCTTTCTTT CASSSPDRVITEAFF
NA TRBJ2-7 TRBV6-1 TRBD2 TGTGCCAGCAGGGGGGGGACTAGCGAGTACGAGCAGTACTTC CASRGGTSEYEQYF